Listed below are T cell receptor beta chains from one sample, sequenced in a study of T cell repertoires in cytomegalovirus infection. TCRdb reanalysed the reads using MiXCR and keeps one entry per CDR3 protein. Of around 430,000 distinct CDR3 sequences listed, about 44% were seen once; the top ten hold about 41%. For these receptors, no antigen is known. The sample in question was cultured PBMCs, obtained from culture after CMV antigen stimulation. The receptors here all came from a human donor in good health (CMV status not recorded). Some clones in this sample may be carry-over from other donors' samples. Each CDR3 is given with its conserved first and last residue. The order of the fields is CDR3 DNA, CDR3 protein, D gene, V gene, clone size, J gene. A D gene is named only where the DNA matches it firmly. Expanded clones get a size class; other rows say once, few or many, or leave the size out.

TGTGCCAGCAGTTGGACAGGGGGCCTTGGCTACACCTTC | CASSWTGGLGYTF | TRBD1 | TRBV12-3/TRBV12-4 | NA | TRBJ1-2
TGTGCCAGCAGCAGGGGACTCCCGGTCTACGAGCAGTACTTC | CASSRGLPVYEQYF | NA | TRBV7-2 | NA | TRBJ2-7
TGCGCCAGCAGCCCATTAAGCTCTGGGGCCAACGTCCTGACTTTC | CASSPLSSGANVLTF | NA | TRBV5-1 | NA | TRBJ2-6
TGTGCCAGCAGCCCCAGACTAGCGGGAGGGCAAAATACGCAGTATTTT | CASSPRLAGGQNTQYF | TRBD2 | TRBV7-2 | few | TRBJ2-3
TGTGCCAGCAGCCCCGGGGGGGCCGTGGAGACCCAGTACTTC | CASSPGGAVETQYF | TRBD2 | TRBV7-2 | few | TRBJ2-5
TGTGCCAGCAGCTTTAAGGCAGGGGGGAGTTATGGCTACACCTTC | CASSFKAGGSYGYTF | TRBD1 | TRBV7-8 | NA | TRBJ1-2
TGTGCCAGCAGCTCCTGGAGCGGCGGGACCCTAGAGGGAGATACGCAGTATTTT | CASSSWSGGTLEGDTQYF | NA | TRBV7-9 | NA | TRBJ2-3
TGTGCCAGCAGAGGCCGACTAGCGGGAGATAACGAGCAGTACTTC | CASRGRLAGDNEQYF | TRBD2 | TRBV7-2 | few | TRBJ2-7
TGTGCCAGCAGCTCCGGGAATCATGGCTACACCTTC | CASSSGNHGYTF | NA | TRBV7-8 | NA | TRBJ1-2
TGTGCCACGACGGGCAGAAATCTCTACGAGCAGTACTTC | CATTGRNLYEQYF | NA | TRBV11-2 | few | TRBJ2-7
TGTGCCAGCAGCTCGCTCCCTCGAGGTTCACCCCTCCACTTT | CASSSLPRGSPLHF | NA | TRBV7-2 | few | TRBJ1-6
TGTGCCAGTAGTTTTGACCAAACCGGGGAGCTGTTTTTT | CASSFDQTGELFF | NA | TRBV19 | NA | TRBJ2-2
TGTGCCAGCAGCTCGGACAGGGGCTGGGAGACCCAGTACTTC | CASSSDRGWETQYF | TRBD1 | TRBV7-9 | NA | TRBJ2-5
TGTGCCAGCAGCTTAGGTAGGGCCTATCAGCCCCAGCATTTT | CASSLGRAYQPQHF | NA | TRBV7-8 | NA | TRBJ1-5
TGTGCCAGCAGCCGGACTAGCGGCCCCTACGAGCAGTACTTC | CASSRTSGPYEQYF | TRBD2 | TRBV12-3/TRBV12-4 | few | TRBJ2-7
TGTGCCAGCCGTTGGACTAGGATAGAGACCCAGTACTTC | CASRWTRIETQYF | TRBD2 | TRBV6-6 | NA | TRBJ2-5
TGTGCCAGCAGCATTAGTCGACTCAGGACCTCCTACAATGAGCAGTTCTTC | CASSISRLRTSYNEQFF | NA | TRBV7-6 | NA | TRBJ2-1
TGTGCCAGCAGCAGAGTGACAGGGAATAATTCACCCCTCCACTTT | CASSRVTGNNSPLHF | TRBD1 | TRBV7-2 | NA | TRBJ1-6
TGTGCCAGCCTTCGGGACGGGAGTCCCTACAATGAGCAGTTCTTC | CASLRDGSPYNEQFF | NA | TRBV6-6 | few | TRBJ2-1
TGTGCCAGCAGCTTAGCGGCGGGAGGGCCGTTTGAGCAGTTCTTC | CASSLAAGGPFEQFF | TRBD2 | TRBV7-6 | many | TRBJ2-1
TGTGCCAGCTCAATAACGAGGACAGGGCTGTACCAAGAGACCCAGTACTTC | CASSITRTGLYQETQYF | TRBD1 | TRBV18 | few | TRBJ2-5
TGTGCCAGCAGCGTTCCGGGGGGAGGTGAGCAGTTCTTC | CASSVPGGGEQFF | TRBD2 | TRBV9 | NA | TRBJ2-1
TGTGCCAGCAGCACATACAGGGGTCACACTGAAGCTTTCTTT | CASSTYRGHTEAFF | TRBD1 | TRBV7-9 | NA | TRBJ1-1
TGTGCCACCAGCAGAGATACCGTGAAACTGTTTTTT | CATSRDTVKLFF | NA | TRBV15 | NA | TRBJ1-4
TGTGCCAGCAGTTCGCCTCCCCGGGGGTTTCGCGGCTACACCTTC | CASSSPPRGFRGYTF | NA | TRBV28 | NA | TRBJ1-2
TGTGCCAGCAGCTTAAGTTGGGGAGAGAGTCAGACCCAGTACTTC | CASSLSWGESQTQYF | NA | TRBV11-1 | NA | TRBJ2-5
TGTGCCAGCAGTGCACATAGACTGAAACTGTTTTTT | CASSAHRLKLFF | NA | TRBV6-6 | NA | TRBJ1-4
TGTGCCAGCAGCCAACCACAGGGTGGCTCACATCTGACGGATAATGGCTACACCTTC | CASSQPQGGSHLTDNGYTF | NA | TRBV4-2 | few | TRBJ1-2
TGTGCCAGCACCCGAAGGGGTCCGAAGGAGACCCAGTACTTC | CASTRRGPKETQYF | NA | TRBV7-2 | few | TRBJ2-5
TGTGCCACCAGCAGAGAACGGGGGTTGGTAGATACGCAGTATTTT | CATSRERGLVDTQYF | NA | TRBV15 | few | TRBJ2-3
TGCAGTGCTAGGGGCCCCCAGACAGGGACTCAGCCCCAGCATTTT | CSARGPQTGTQPQHF | TRBD1 | TRBV20-1 | NA | TRBJ1-5
TGCAGCGTTTCGAACGCAGGGTGGGAGCAGTACTTC | CSVSNAGWEQYF | NA | TRBV29-1 | few | TRBJ2-7
TGTGCCAGCAGCTTTAGGGACAGGGGGCTGAGCACAGATACGCAGTATTTT | CASSFRDRGLSTDTQYF | TRBD1 | TRBV7-6 | few | TRBJ2-3
TGTGCCAGCAGGAGGGGCGACTACAATGAGCAGTTCTTC | CASRRGDYNEQFF | NA | TRBV7-6 | NA | TRBJ2-1
TGTGCCAGCAGCTTAGCTCTAGCGGGGGGGCGGAAGGAGACCCAGTACTTC | CASSLALAGGRKETQYF | TRBD2 | TRBV7-2 | few | TRBJ2-5
TGTGCCAGCAGCCCCCGGGCTAGCGGGTCGGATGAGCAGTTCTTC | CASSPRASGSDEQFF | TRBD2 | TRBV9 | NA | TRBJ2-1
TGTGCCAGCAGCTTAGAGGGGCGGGGGCGCGAGCAGTACTTC | CASSLEGRGREQYF | NA | TRBV7-2 | NA | TRBJ2-7
TGCGCCAGCAGCGTGATGACCTCGACTGAGACCCAGTACTTC | CASSVMTSTETQYF | NA | TRBV4-1 | NA | TRBJ2-5
TGTGCCAGTAGTATAGGTCCCGATGATACGCAGTATTTT | CASSIGPDDTQYF | NA | TRBV19 | once | TRBJ2-3
TGTGCCAGTAGTTGGGGTAGCGGGGGATCACGGAATGAGCAGTTCTTC | CASSWGSGGSRNEQFF | TRBD2 | TRBV19 | NA | TRBJ2-1
TGTGCCAGCACCCAAGGGATGGGGGGCCAAGAGACCCAGTACTTC | CASTQGMGGQETQYF | NA | TRBV7-9 | few | TRBJ2-5